Listed below are T cell receptor beta chains from one sample, sequenced in a study of cytomegalovirus exposure and HLA in healthy donors. Only in-frame clones appear in the TCRdb table, and some are missing; sequencing was by immunoSEQ multiplex PCR. Here the sample spans under 150,000 clones, approximately 85% being singletons. Sequenced: PBMCs. All receptors come from a woman in her 30s in good health and CMV-seronegative. CDR3s include the opening cysteine and the closing phenylalanine or tryptophan. Fields, in order: V gene, clone size, D gene, J gene, CDR3 DNA, CDR3 protein. D genes are given only for firm matches. A clone size is listed for some rows: how often the clone was seen (once, few, many), or a class if it is expanded.

>TRBV4-1|NA|NA|TRBJ2-7
TGCGCCAGCAGCCAAGGTAACAGCTACGAGCAGTACTTC
CASSQGNSYEQYF
>TRBV2|many|TRBD2|TRBJ2-2
TGTGCCAGCAGTAGCGGGGGGGCTCTCGGGGAGCTGTTTTTT
CASSSGGALGELFF
>TRBV19|NA|TRBD1|TRBJ2-3
TGTGCCAGTAGTATTGGGACAGGGGCTAGCACAGATACGCAGTATTTT
CASSIGTGASTDTQYF
>TRBV29-1|NA|NA|TRBJ2-1
TGCAGCGTTGGGGGGGTTTCCTACAATGAGCAGTTCTTC
CSVGGVSYNEQFF
>TRBV4-1|NA|NA|TRBJ2-7
TGCGCCAGCAGCCTCTCCGGGACAAGTCTTTACTGGGACGAGCAGTACTTC
CASSLSGTSLYWDEQYF
>TRBV7-9|once|NA|TRBJ1-1
TGTGCCAGCAGCTCTCACCGCCTGACAGATTTGAACACTGAAGCTTTCTTT
CASSSHRLTDLNTEAFF
>TRBV7-2|NA|NA|TRBJ1-2
TGTGCCAGCAGCCTTTCTCCTAACTATGGCTACACCTTC
CASSLSPNYGYTF
>TRBV15|NA|NA|TRBJ2-7
TGTGCCACCAGCAGAGGTGACAGCTACGAGCAGTACTTC
CATSRGDSYEQYF
>TRBV5-1|NA|TRBD1|TRBJ1-1
TGCGCCAGCAGCTTGGGGGACGAAAGGGGGCGAGGCACTGAAGCTTTCTTT
CASSLGDERGRGTEAFF
>TRBV2|NA|NA|TRBJ2-7
TGTGCCAGCAGAAGTTACGAGCAGTACTTC
CASRSYEQYF
>TRBV29-1|once|TRBD1|TRBJ2-3
TGCAGCGTCGGACAGGGGTCAGATACGCAGTATTTT
CSVGQGSDTQYF
>TRBV30|NA|TRBD1|TRBJ1-1
TGTGCCTGGAGTGTACGGAGCCGACAGGGCCGGTGGGCTTTCTTT
CAWSVRSRQGRWAFF
>TRBV7-3|NA|NA|TRBJ2-3
TGTGCCAGCAGCAAACAGGGTGCAGATACGCAGTATTTT
CASSKQGADTQYF
>TRBV9|NA|TRBD1|TRBJ1-4
TGTGCCAGCAGCGTTACGGCAGGGGGGGAAAAACTGTTTTTT
CASSVTAGGEKLFF
>TRBV9|NA|NA|TRBJ1-2
TGTGCCAGCAGCGTAGCAGGGAGGTATGGCTACACCTTC
CASSVAGRYGYTF
>TRBV4-2|NA|NA|TRBJ1-1
TGTGCCAGCAGCCTAACCACAGGTATAAACACTGAAGCTTTCTTT
CASSLTTGINTEAFF
>TRBV4-3|NA|TRBD2|TRBJ2-4
TGCGCCAGCAGCCAGGGTCTTAACAACCGGGGGGACATTCAGTACTTC
CASSQGLNNRGDIQYF
>TRBV27|NA|NA|TRBJ1-4
TGTGCCAGCAGTTTACCGACTAATGAAAAACTGTTTTTT
CASSLPTNEKLFF
>TRBV7-9|NA|NA|TRBJ1-5
TGTGCCAGCAGGACAGGTGGCAATCAGCCCCAGCATTTT
CASRTGGNQPQHF
>TRBV11-1|few|TRBD1|TRBJ2-7
TGTGCCAGCAGCTCCGGCGGGACAGGGGGCTTCGAGCAGTACTTC
CASSSGGTGGFEQYF
>TRBV5-1|NA|TRBD2|TRBJ2-5
TGCGCCAGCAGCTTGTTAGCGGGGGAGCAAGAGACCCAGTACTTC
CASSLLAGEQETQYF
>TRBV2|NA|NA|TRBJ2-1
TGTGCCAGCATGGCAGGGGTGGGCGCCTACAATGAGCAGTTCTTC
CASMAGVGAYNEQFF
>TRBV18|few|NA|TRBJ2-1
TGTGCCAGCTCAGCCACAGGGCTGGGGTCGCAGTTCTTC
CASSATGLGSQFF
>TRBV5-6|NA|TRBD1|TRBJ1-4
TGTGCCAGCAGCTTCAGGACAGGTGGGGCTAATGAAAAACTGTTTTTT
CASSFRTGGANEKLFF
>TRBV27|NA|TRBD1|TRBJ2-7
TGTGCCAGCAGTTACCGGGACAGCTCCTACGAGCAGTACTTC
CASSYRDSSYEQYF
>TRBV5-6|NA|NA|TRBJ1-2
TGTGCCAGCAGCTTGCGTGTACAGTTATATGGCTACACCTTC
CASSLRVQLYGYTF
>TRBV28|NA|TRBD1|TRBJ2-7
TGTGCCAGCAGACGGACAGGGCCCTACGAGCAGTACTTC
CASRRTGPYEQYF
>TRBV7-8|NA|NA|TRBJ2-7
TGTGCCAGCACCCCCGGGAGCTTATCCTACGAGCAGTACTTC
CASTPGSLSYEQYF
>TRBV5-1|NA|NA|TRBJ1-2
TGCGCCAGCACTCCGGGACATCCAGTGGAGGGCTACACCTTC
CASTPGHPVEGYTF